Following are 28 T cell receptor beta chains from one sample sequenced in a study of a mutant IDH1 vaccine in newly diagnosed glioma (dated by TCRdb to the early 2020s). The time point label corresponds to: baseline, week 1 (first vaccination visit). According to the study, the label for this sample's treatment or condition signals: pre-vaccination baseline after standard-of-care therapy. To prepare the library, the immunoSEQ multiplex PCR assay was applied. TCRdb re-hosts the immuneACCESS table, in-frame sequences only. Its copies lack some clones; in the studies checked, an unresolved V gene accounts for under half of them, and the cause for the rest is not known. The table for this sample lists around 30,000 clones; approximately 80% of them were counted only once. The top ten clones comprise around 9.5% of the sample. Sequencing used peripheral blood mononuclear cells (PBMCs), obtained from a glioma patient treated with radiotherapy, temozolomide or both. The receptors originated from a man aged 45-65 years with glioma. Some clones in this sample may be carry-over from other donors' samples.

The rearrangement uses TRBV7-6 and TRBJ2-5; 8 nucleotides line up with TRBD2. V lost 5 bases, J lost 4 bases, and 6 bases stayed unmatched. This CDR3 contains 14 residues. CDR1 and CDR2 (germline): SGHVS, FNYEAQ. This CDR3 reads CASSPPGGRETQYF. The CDR3 bases are TGTGCCAGCAGCCCCCCGGGAGGGAGAGAGACCCAGTACTTC.

This clone was observed once. The chain employs TRBV28 and TRBJ2-7; D may be TRBD1 (6 bases). Germline V lookup: CDR1 MDHEN, CDR2 SYDVKM. The CDR3 has 14 amino acids. The V gene lost 5 bases and the J gene lost 6 bases, with 17 bases spanning the gap. In DNA form, the CDR3 reads TGTGCCAGCAGTCCTGACAGGTACGACGGCGAGCAGTACTTC. Translation: CASSPDRYDGEQYF.

This clone was counted a few times. The chain combines TRBV6-4 with TRBJ2-1; 7 positions match TRBD2. Germline assignment: CDR1 MRHNA and CDR2 SNTAGT. The CDR3 covers 14 residues. The CDR3 sequence is CASAVGRETDEQFF. The CDR3 nucleotides read TGTGCGTCGGCGGTGGGGCGGGAGACCGATGAGCAGTTCTTC.

This rearrangement joins TRBV6-1 to TRBJ2-7; possible D gene TRBD1, 5 bases. Trimming pared 0 bases from V and 1 base from J, leaving 7 bases between. This CDR3 has 14 residues. The germline V gene encodes CDR1 MNHNS and CDR2 SASEGT. The CDR3 DNA reads as TGTGCCAGCAGTGAAGCGCAGGGTTCCTACGAGCAGTACTTC. Translation: CASSEAQGSYEQYF.

The chain combines TRBV29-1 with TRBJ2-7; tentatively, D is TRBD2 (7 bases). In germline, CDR1 is SQVTM, CDR2 ANQGSEA. The CDR3 has 13 amino acids. Trimming removed 6 bases from V and 4 bases from J, with 16 bases in between. CDR3 nucleotide sequence: TGCAGCGTCGGTGCGGGGGCCACTTACGAGCAGTACTTC. Its protein is CSVGAGATYEQYF.

V gene TRBV11-3 combines with J gene TRBJ1-6; TRBD1 matches at 12 bases. V trimming: 4 bases; J trimming: 10 bases; junction bases outside the gene matches: 11. There are 17 residues in the CDR3. The germline V gene has CDR1 SGHNT and CDR2 YENEEA. The CDR3 loop is CASSSLGGQGAKSPLHF. DNA for the CDR3: TGTGCCAGCAGCTCGCTGGGGGGACAGGGGGCCAAATCACCCCTCCACTTT.

The chain joins TRBV4-3 to TRBJ1-1, with D unresolved. The CDR3 is 15 residues long. Between the trimmed V and J ends, which lost 0 bases and 11 bases, there was a span of 19 bases. CDR1 and CDR2 from the germline V gene are LGHNA and YSLEER. The CDR3 reads CASSQERTANLRAFF. The DNA for the CDR3 is TGCGCCAGCAGCCAAGAAAGAACGGCCAACTTGCGCGCTTTCTTT.

Here the CDR3 DNA reads TGTGCCAGCAGTCAACGGTATACGCAGTATTTT. Translated: CASSQRYTQYF. The chain carries TRBV7-2 and TRBJ2-3; D call uncertain. Germline loops: CDR1 SGHTA, CDR2 FQGNSA. V was shortened by 6 bases and J by 7 bases, with 8 bases between the two germline ends. The CDR3 loop spans 11 amino acids.

The V gene is TRBV7-8, the J gene TRBJ1-1; possibly TRBD1 for D (5 bases). CDR1 SGHVS and CDR2 FQNEAQ come from the germline V gene. The CDR3 length is 14 residues. Trimming shortened V by 1 base and J by 4 bases, and 10 bases separated the two germline ends. CDR3 in amino acids: CASSLVGGGTEAFF. For the CDR3, the DNA is TGTGCCAGCAGCTTAGTCGGGGGGGGCACTGAAGCTTTCTTT. Variable domain in full (rest from reference TRBV7-8 and TRBJ1-1): GAGVSQSPRYKVAKRGQDVALRCDPISGHVSLFWYQQALGQGPEFLTYFQNEAQLDKSGLPSDRFFAERPEGSVSTLKIQRTQQEDSAVYLCASSLVGGGTEAFFGQGTRLTVV.

This chain links TRBV4-3 with TRBJ1-1, with D maybe TRBD1 (6 bases). The CDR3 runs to 17 residues. CDR1 is LGHNA, CDR2 YSLEER, per germline. Trimming shortened V by 1 base and J by 4 bases, and 19 bases separated the two germline ends. CDR3 nucleotide sequence: TGCGCCAGCAGCCAAGTAGGAGTGGGCAGGGGATCCACTGAAGCTTTCTTT. The encoded protein is CASSQVGVGRGSTEAFF.

In its sample, this clone was seen a few times. As DNA, the CDR3 is TGTGCCAGTACCTCGCCTCCGGGTAGCAATCAGCCCCAGCATTTT. Translated, it gives CASTSPPGSNQPQHF. The chain carries TRBV19 and TRBJ1-5; D call uncertain. Germline loops: CDR1 LNHDA, CDR2 SQIVND (reference sequence). Between the trimmed V and J ends, which lost 7 bases and 0 bases, there was a span of 13 bases. This CDR3 comprises 15 residues.

CDR3: CASSLGGQNTEAFF. CDR3 bases: TGTGCCAGCAGCCTAGGGGGACAGAACACTGAAGCTTTCTTT. The chain uses TRBV7-8 and TRBJ1-1; possibly TRBD1 for D (6 bases). This CDR3 contains 14 residues. Trimming pared 5 bases from V and 1 base from J, leaving 11 bases between. From germline, CDR1 is SGHVS and CDR2 FQNEAQ.

This clone appeared a single time. The CDR3 region is CASSLGREGRTEAFF. CDR3 bases: TGTGCCAGCAGCTTAGGAAGGGAGGGACGCACTGAAGCTTTCTTT. This chain uses TRBV7-2 with TRBJ1-1; a possible D gene is TRBD1 (5 bases). Trimming left V 1 base short and J 4 bases short, with 13 bases between. The germline gives CDR1 SGHTA, CDR2 FQGNSA. The CDR3 loop spans 15 amino acids.

This chain joins TRBV10-3 and TRBJ2-1; TRBD1 is a possible D gene (6 bases). Germline lookup yields CDR1 ENHRY and CDR2 SYGVKD. Trimming cost V 2 bases and J 4 bases, with 12 bases left between them. This CDR3 has 15 residues. CDR3 loop: CAISEDTGYYNEQFF. CDR3 nucleotide sequence: TGTGCCATCAGTGAGGACACAGGGTATTACAATGAGCAGTTCTTC.

This clone came up once. The rearrangement uses TRBV29-1 and TRBJ2-2, with a possible D match to TRBD2 (8 bases). The CDR3 spans 16 residues. Per the germline V gene, CDR1 is SQVTM and CDR2 is ANQGSEA. The germline V and J ends were trimmed by 2 bases and 6 bases, with 19 bases remaining between them. The CDR3 DNA follows: TGCAGCGTTGAAAGGGTACAGGGGCGGGGGGCCGGGGAGCTGTTTTTT. It specifies CSVERVQGRGAGELFF.

V is TRBV2 and J is TRBJ2-5; D possibly corresponds to TRBD2 (7 bases). Germline-derived CDR1 and CDR2 are SNHLY and FYNNEI. V lost 11 bases to trimming and J lost 1 base, with 14 bases between them. This CDR3 is 13 amino acids long. The CDR3 region is CAGQRDFQETQYF. The CDR3 DNA reads TGTGCCGGACAGCGGGACTTCCAAGAGACCCAGTACTTC.

The rearrangement links TRBV19 to TRBJ2-2, with 7 bases that match TRBD2. Germline V CDR1 and CDR2: LNHDA, SQIVND (reference sequence). Unmatched junction bases numbered 9, after V lost 5 bases and J lost 3 bases. This CDR3 is built from 16 residues. The CDR3 bases are TGTGCCAGTAGTCGCCGGTGGGGGGGGGACACCGGGGAGCTGTTTTTT. The encoded protein is CASSRRWGGDTGELFF.

V usage is TRBV14 and J usage is TRBJ1-1; tentative D call: TRBD1 (5 bases). CDR1 is SGHDN and CDR2 is FVKESK in the germline V gene. The V end was cut by 1 base, the J end by 5 bases, with 11 bases between. There are 14 residues in the CDR3. This CDR3 is CASSQVSGGTEAFF. In nucleotides, the CDR3 is TGTGCCAGCAGCCAAGTTTCGGGGGGGACTGAAGCTTTCTTT.

V usage is TRBV7-3 and J usage is TRBJ2-5; a possible D gene is TRBD2 (7 bases). Per germline, CDR1 SGHTA and CDR2 FQGTGA. Trimming took 5 bases from V and 2 from J, leaving 18 bases between them. CDR3 length equals 16 residues. The CDR3 DNA sequence: TGTGCCAGCAGCCCCCGGGGCGGGGGCCGACAAGAGACCCAGTACTTC. The encoded protein is CASSPRGGGRQETQYF.

This chain joins TRBV5-1 and TRBJ2-3, with 8 bases identical to TRBD2. V shed 0 bases, J shed 5 bases, and the junction held 5 bases outside the gene matches. Germline V gene data show CDR1 as SGHRS and CDR2 as YFSETQ. The CDR3 has 15 amino acids. CDR3 nucleotide sequence: TGCGCCAGCAGCTTGGCCTCTAGCGGGCTAGATACGCAGTATTTT. Protein sequence: CASSLASSGLDTQYF.

This clone was seen a few times. The chain joins TRBV4-2 to TRBJ2-7; 9 bases align to TRBD2. The ends lost 1 base at V and 4 bases at J; junction bases unmatched: 5. The CDR3 is 15 residues long. CDR1 and CDR2 from the germline V gene are LGHNA and YNFKEQ. The CDR3 loop is CASSQGGTSSYEQYF. CDR3 sequence (DNA): TGTGCCAGCAGCCAAGGGGGGACTAGCTCGTACGAGCAGTACTTC.

The table lists this clone with a count of one. The rearrangement links TRBV5-1 to TRBJ1-2, with a possible D match to TRBD1 (6 bases). V was shortened by 4 bases and J by 8 bases, with 18 bases between the two germline ends. This CDR3 region has 14 residues. Germline V gene sequence: CDR1 SGHRS, CDR2 YFSETQ. CDR3 coding DNA: TGCGCCAGCAGCGCCTCACAGGGAAGAAGGGGCTACACCTTC. This encodes CASSASQGRRGYTF.

V usage is TRBV7-9 and J usage is TRBJ2-3; perhaps D is TRBD1 or TRBD2 (5 bases each). Trimming shortened V by 4 bases and J by 1 base, and 12 bases separated the two germline ends. The V gene's germline CDR1 is SEHNR and CDR2 FQNEAQ (reference sequence). This CDR3 is 15 amino acids long. In nucleotides, the CDR3 is TGTGCCAGCAGCTCCACAGGACTGGGCACAGATACGCAGTATTTT. It specifies CASSSTGLGTDTQYF. Full variable domain (rest looked up from reference TRBV7-9 and TRBJ2-3): DTGVSQNPRHKITKRGQNVTFRCDPISEHNRLYWYRQTLGQGPEFLTYFQNEAQLEKSRLLSDRFSAERPKGSFSTLEIQRTEQGDSAMYLCASSSTGLGTDTQYFGPGTRLTVL.

The V call is TRBV4-3, the J call TRBJ1-2; 10 nucleotides match TRBD1. Germline CDR1 is LGHNA and CDR2 is YSLEER. The CDR3 consists of 16 residues. V shed 1 base, J shed 6 bases, and the junction held 8 bases outside the gene matches. CDR3 DNA sequence: TGCGCCAGCAGCCAAGGTGCTCCCGGGACAGGGGATGGCTACACCTTC. This sequence encodes CASSQGAPGTGDGYTF.

J is TRBJ1-4 and V is TRBV30; D is unresolved. The germline V gene encodes CDR1 GTSNPN and CDR2 SVGIG (reference sequence). The CDR3 contains 16 residues. The V end was cut by 0 bases, the J end by 6 bases, with 17 bases between. This CDR3 reads CAWSVPGVRGYEKLFF. The CDR3 coding sequence is TGTGCCTGGAGTGTACCCGGGGTTCGAGGGTATGAAAAACTGTTTTTT.

The chain employs TRBV14 and TRBJ2-7; maybe TRBD2 (5 bases). The V gene lost 5 bases and the J gene lost 7 bases, with 9 bases spanning the gap. Germline V gives CDR1 SGHDN, CDR2 FVKESK. This CDR3 contains 11 residues. In DNA, the CDR3 is TGTGCCAGCAGCTCCTGGAGGGAGCAGTACTTC. It translates to CASSSWREQYF.

J is TRBJ2-5 and V is TRBV7-9; possible D gene TRBD2, 6 bases. Germline lookup yields CDR1 SEHNR and CDR2 FQNEAQ (reference sequence). The CDR3 extends over 18 amino acids. Trimming left V 5 bases short and J 3 bases short, with 25 bases between. The CDR3 loop reads CASSPPSGWGDEEETQYF. DNA of the CDR3: TGTGCCAGCAGCCCACCCTCCGGATGGGGGGATGAGGAAGAGACCCAGTACTTC.

The chain joins TRBV7-9 to TRBJ1-1, with D tentatively TRBD1 (6 bases). V lost 5 bases and J 0 bases, leaving 10 bases between the germline ends. Germline values: CDR1 SEHNR, CDR2 FQNEAQ (reference sequence). This CDR3 region has 14 residues. CDR3 in amino acids: CASSRGTLNTEAFF. CDR3 in DNA: TGTGCCAGCAGCCGAGGGACATTGAACACTGAAGCTTTCTTT.